These 8 T cell receptor beta chains originate from one sample sequenced in a study. One entry per CDR3 protein, called by TCRdb with MiXCR from the RT-PCR reads. The sample contains 650,000 to 800,000 distinct CDR3 sequences, 11% to 15% of which appear only once. Sequenced input: memory CD4+ T cells from blood. These receptors came from a female donor in good health, serving as a healthy control.

This clonotype has more than one count but fewer than ten. This sequence joins TRBV27 and TRBJ2-5; D remains unclear. V was clipped by 6 bases and J by 2 bases, with 10 bases between them. CDR1 MNHEY and CDR2 SMNVEV come from the germline V gene (reference sequence). CDR3 length: 13 amino acids. The CDR3 DNA reads as TGTGCCAGCAGCTACCGTACTCAAGAGACCCAGTACTTC. It translates to CASSYRTQETQYF.

This clonotype was counted between two and nine times. The chain carries TRBV7-8 and TRBJ2-5; TRBD1 might be the D (7 bases). This CDR3 contains 14 residues. Germline values: CDR1 SGHVS, CDR2 FQNEAQ. V was pared by 4 bases and J by 4 bases, with 13 bases between. CDR3 sequence: CASSSRGAGETQYF. In DNA form, the CDR3 reads TGTGCCAGCAGCTCCAGGGGGGCTGGAGAGACCCAGTACTTC.

This chain connects TRBV3-1 to TRBJ2-1, with no clear D. Trimming took off 0 bases at V and 0 bases at J, with 15 bases between the two ends. Germline CDR1 is LGHDT and CDR2 is YNNKEL (reference sequence). The CDR3 spans 18 residues. CDR3 sequence reads: CASSQDIEEWVSYNEQFF. The DNA of the CDR3 is TGTGCCAGCAGCCAAGACATCGAGGAGTGGGTCTCCTACAATGAGCAGTTCTTC.

The chain links TRBV28 to TRBJ1-5, with no clear D. The germline CDR1 and CDR2 sequences are MDHEN and SYDVKM. Trimming took off 6 bases at V and 4 bases at J, with 7 bases between the two ends. This CDR3 contains 12 residues. CDR3 nucleotides: TGTGCCAGCAGCCAAGCGAATCAGCCCCAGCATTTT. It translates to CASSQANQPQHF.

The gene calls are TRBV5-1 and TRBJ2-7; TRBD1 agrees at 7 bases. This CDR3 contains 13 residues. V shed 7 bases, J shed 5 bases, and the junction held 9 bases outside the gene matches. Germline assignment: CDR1 SGHRS and CDR2 YFSETQ. The CDR3 region is CASSRSGGNEQYF. The CDR3 bases are TGCGCCAGCTCGCGATCAGGGGGTAACGAGCAGTACTTC.

This clonotype showed up just a few times. The chain is built from TRBV18 and TRBJ2-3; 8 bases line up with TRBD2. V shed 6 bases and J 6 bases; nucleotides not matched to a gene: 11. CDR3 size: 15 residues. The germline gives CDR1 KGHSH, CDR2 LQKENI. The CDR3 sequence: CASSGAGAHTDTQYF. CDR3 bases: TGTGCCAGCTCCGGAGCGGGGGCGCACACGGATACGCAGTATTTT.

This clonotype has a handful of counts. This chain links TRBV5-6 with TRBJ2-5, with 12 bases lining up with TRBD2. Germline V lookup: CDR1 SGHDT, CDR2 YYEEEE. The CDR3 contains 17 residues. Losses at the gene ends were 5 bases for V and 1 base for J; bases not matched to a gene: 9. The CDR3 nucleotides read TGTGCCAGCAGGGGGCTAGCGGGGGGGATGGGCCAAGAGACCCAGTACTTC. Amino acid sequence: CASRGLAGGMGQETQYF.

This clonotype has ten or more counts. The chain couples TRBV5-1 to TRBJ2-7; TRBD1 agrees at 11 bases. The CDR3 length is 15 residues. V lost 4 bases and J lost 0; bases outside the gene matches: 3. Germline V lookup: CDR1 SGHRS, CDR2 YFSETQ. In DNA form, the CDR3 reads TGCGCCAGCAGCCCAGGACAGGGGGCCTCCTACGAGCAGTACTTC. Translated: CASSPGQGASYEQYF.